This TCR beta chain was captured in a study of cytomegalovirus exposure and HLA in healthy donors. The study ran its PCR with 60 Vbeta and 13 Jbeta primers. Original processing methods: An analysis performed later counted 70 million to 90 million unique TCR beta chains (roughly 10 million of them shared). Produced via immunoSEQ multiplex PCR; TCRdb's table is partial and in-frame only. D and trimming come from the DNA, and the V and J calls and clone size come from that table. There are fewer than 200,000 clones in the sample; approximately 79% occur only once, and around 1.4% lies in the top ten. Only a few counts were recorded for this clone. Sequencing input: PBMCs. The TCR sequence derives from a man aged 55 to 69 in good health and CMV-seronegative.

CDR3 in DNA: TGTGCCAGCAGTTTAGGACAGGGAAGAGGAAAACTGTTTTTT. It codes for CASSLGQGRGKLFF. The chain couples TRBV27 to TRBJ1-4, with 8 bases matching TRBD1. After removal of 2 bases from V and 10 bases from J, the junction contained 6 bases not matched to a gene. Germline lookup yields CDR1 MNHEY and CDR2 SMNVEV (reference sequence). The CDR3 spans 14 residues.